The 21 T cell receptor beta chains reported below all come from one sample, sequenced in a study of blood T cell repertoires in COVID-19. TCRdb's table, derived via immunoSEQ multiplex PCR, lists solely in-frame clones and lacks some. This table has 280,000 or so clones, around 86% appearing once. The sequencing input was peripheral blood. These receptors were collected from a human donor in a cohort sampled during active COVID-19.

This clone was counted once. The rearrangement joins TRBV15 to TRBJ1-1, with D perhaps matching TRBD1 (5 bases). Germline V gene data show CDR1 as LNHNV and CDR2 as YYDKDF (reference sequence). The CDR3 sequence is 13 residues long. V lost 7 bases to trimming and J lost 3 bases, with 12 bases between them. This CDR3 reads CATTLGGDTEAFF. CDR3 bases: TGTGCCACCACCCTTGGGGGGGACACTGAAGCTTTCTTT.

The rearrangement links TRBV3-1 (or the pseudogene TRBV3-2) to TRBJ1-1; D gene uncertain. Per germline, CDR1 LGHDT and CDR2 YNNKEL (reference sequence). The V and J ends lost 5 bases and 0 bases respectively, with 16 bases between them. The CDR3 covers 16 residues. The CDR3 nucleotides are TGTGCCAGCAGCTCGATGCACAGAACCATGAACACTGAAGCTTTCTTT. Protein sequence: CASSSMHRTMNTEAFF.

The chain employs TRBV6-4 and TRBJ2-1; D is undetermined. Germline V gene sequence: CDR1 MRHNA, CDR2 SNTAGT. The CDR3 is made up of 13 amino acids. Trimming cost V 2 bases and J 8 bases, with 10 bases left between them. The DNA for the CDR3 is TGTGCCAGCAGTGACCCCCCCCGGGATGAGCAGTTCTTC. Residues: CASSDPPRDEQFF.

The chain uses TRBV7-8 and TRBJ2-7, with 7 bases identical to TRBD1. The germline V gene has CDR1 SGHVS and CDR2 FQNEAQ. V lost 8 bases to trimming and J lost 2 bases; unmatched junction nucleotides: 12. The CDR3 has 15 residues. The CDR3: CASARTGVGAYEQYF. CDR3 DNA sequence: TGTGCCAGCGCAAGAACAGGGGTAGGGGCCTACGAGCAGTACTTC.

The chain combines TRBV2 with TRBJ2-1, with D possibly being TRBD1 (5 bases). Looked up from germline, CDR1 is SNHLY and CDR2 is FYNNEI. The germline V and J ends were trimmed by 3 bases and 2 bases, with 11 bases remaining between them. There are 15 residues in the CDR3. The CDR3 bases are TGTGCCAGCAGTGATCAGGGAAGCACCTACAATGAGCAGTTCTTC. Translating it yields CASSDQGSTYNEQFF.

Comment on this clone: Germline and junction disagree at one end, which may indicate a read error. V and J are TRBV11-2 and TRBJ2-7; 7 bases fit TRBD1. This CDR3 is built from 11 residues. CDR1 SGHAT and CDR2 FQNNGV come from the germline V gene. The CDR3 is CASSFRTGVKF. The CDR3 nucleotides are TGTGCCAGCAGCTTTCGGACAGGAGTAAAATTC.

The chain couples TRBV10-3 to TRBJ2-3; D perhaps matches TRBD1 (6 bases). The germline CDR1 and CDR2 sequences are ENHRY and SYGVKD. CDR3 length equals 16 residues. V was pared by 4 bases and J by 3 bases, with 17 bases between. Here the CDR3 DNA reads TGTGCCATCAGTGGTCGTGGACAGCTGGGGACAGATACGCAGTATTTT. As protein: CAISGRGQLGTDTQYF.

The genes are TRBV6-6 and TRBJ1-5; TRBD1 aligns across 9 bases. Germline V lookup: CDR1 MNHNY, CDR2 SVGAGI (reference sequence). The CDR3 is 16 amino acids. V lost 4 bases and J lost 4; bases outside the gene matches: 8. The CDR3 nucleotides are TGTGCCAGCAGTTCCCCCGGGACAGGGTCAAATCAGCCCCAGCATTTT. Its protein is CASSSPGTGSNQPQHF.

The chain carries TRBV5-4 and TRBJ2-5; 9 bases line up with TRBD1. The CDR3 length is 17 residues. Germline V gives CDR1 SGHNT, CDR2 YYREEE (reference sequence). With 0 bases clipped from V and 4 bases from J, the junction kept 10 bases outside the gene matches. The CDR3 DNA reads TGTGCCAGCAGCTTGGGGACAGGGGCGAATCTGCGAGAGACCCAGTACTTC. Protein: CASSLGTGANLRETQYF. Combining the CDR3 with reference TRBV5-4 and TRBJ2-5 gives the whole variable domain ETGVTQSPTHLIKTRGQQVTLRCSSQSGHNTVSWYQQALGQGPQFIFQYYREEENGRGNFPPRFSGLQFPNYSSELNVNALELDDSALYLCASSLGTGANLRETQYFGPGTRLLVL.

This clone was counted only a few times. The chain couples TRBV4-2 to TRBJ2-1, with 8 positions matching TRBD2. V lost 1 base and J lost 5; bases outside the gene matches: 4. The germline V gene has CDR1 LGHNA and CDR2 YNFKEQ. The CDR3 has 15 amino acids. The CDR3 bases are TGTGCCAGCAGCCAAGCCGGGACTAGTAACAATGAGCAGTTCTTC. This codes for CASSQAGTSNNEQFF.

The chain uses TRBV6-6 and TRBJ1-1; maybe TRBD1 (6 bases). The CDR3 spans 15 residues. Trimming took 7 bases from V and 2 from J, leaving 17 bases between them. CDR1 is MNHNY and CDR2 is SVGAGI in the germline V gene (reference sequence). The CDR3 bases are TGTGCCAGCAAGACAACAGGGTCATTTAACACTGAAGCTTTCTTT. The encoded protein is CASKTTGSFNTEAFF.

The rearrangement joins TRBV29-1 to TRBJ2-1; 9 nucleotides line up with TRBD1. This CDR3 spans 13 amino acids. V gave up 1 base and J gave up 6 bases; unmatched junction bases: 1. Looked up from germline, CDR1 is SQVTM and CDR2 is ANQGSEA. DNA of the CDR3: TGCAGCGTTGAAGGACAGGGGGTCAATGAGCAGTTCTTC. It codes for CSVEGQGVNEQFF.

A note on this clone: A read error may produce the germline difference seen at one junction end. The chain is built from TRBV28 and TRBJ2-7, with TRBD2 identical over 9 bases. Per the germline V gene, CDR1 is MDHEN and CDR2 is SYDVKM. The CDR3 totals 16 residues. CDR3 amino acids: CASNLMGGRASYEQYF. The CDR3 bases are TGTGCCAGCAATTTAATGGGCGGGAGGGCCAGTTACGAGCAGTACTTC. The complete variable domain, with remaining parts taken from reference TRBV28 and TRBJ2-7, reads DVKVTQSSRYLVKRTGEKVFLECVQDMDHENMFWYRQDPGLGLRLIYFSYDVKMKEKGDIPEGYSVSREKKERFSLILESASTNQTSMYLCASNLMGGRASYEQYFGPGTRLTVT.

The chain uses TRBV28 and TRBJ2-7, with 9 nucleotides matching TRBD1. V dropped 5 bases and J dropped 0; count of bases not matched to a gene: 2. Germline V gene data show CDR1 as MDHEN and CDR2 as SYDVKM. The CDR3 is 14 residues long. The CDR3 nucleotides read TGTGCCAGCAGTGTGGGACAGGGCTCCTACGAGCAGTACTTC. This gives the protein CASSVGQGSYEQYF.

V is TRBV10-3 and J is TRBJ2-1; possibly TRBD2 for D (6 bases). The CDR3 loop spans 15 amino acids. The germline CDR1 and CDR2 sequences are ENHRY and SYGVKD. V was pared by 0 bases and J by 7 bases, with 13 bases between. CDR3 residues: CAISESVLASNEQFF. The CDR3 region has the DNA TGTGCCATCAGTGAGTCTGTCCTAGCGAGTAATGAGCAGTTCTTC.

V and J are TRBV5-1 and TRBJ1-2; D is uncertain. CDR1 and CDR2 from the germline V gene are SGHRS and YFSETQ. This CDR3 region has 15 residues. V lost 0 bases, J lost 4 bases, and 13 bases lay in between. The CDR3 region has the DNA TGCGCCAGCAGCTTGGATCGGGTATCGGGCTATGGCTACACCTTC. It encodes CASSLDRVSGYGYTF.

The chain joins TRBV6-1 to TRBJ2-7, with 16 bases that match TRBD2. The J segment lost 7 bases and the V segment lost 4 bases, leaving 13 bases of the junction unmatched. The CDR3 consists of 18 residues. From germline, CDR1 is MNHNS and CDR2 SASEGT. CDR3 sequence (DNA): TGTGCCAGCAGTGCAGCTCCGGGACTAGCGGGAGGGCCCGGAGAGCAGTACTTC. Its translation: CASSAAPGLAGGPGEQYF.

In its sample, this clone was seen once. The V call is TRBV27, the J call TRBJ2-3, with 14 bases identical to TRBD2. The CDR3 has 19 amino acids. CDR1 is MNHEY, CDR2 SMNVEV, per germline (reference sequence). The V segment lost 6 bases and the J segment 2 bases; nucleotides outside the gene matches: 13. The CDR3 loop reads CASSRIGQGLAGDTDTQYF. The CDR3 coding sequence is TGTGCCAGCAGCCGAATCGGCCAGGGACTAGCGGGAGACACAGATACGCAGTATTTT.

This chain uses TRBV5-1 with TRBJ2-2; D perhaps matches TRBD1 (5 bases). V lost 2 bases and J 5 bases, leaving 7 bases between the germline ends. Germline lookup yields CDR1 SGHRS and CDR2 YFSETQ. The CDR3 loop spans 13 amino acids. The CDR3, as DNA: TGCGCCAGCAGCTTCCCAGGGACCGGGGAGCTGTTTTTT. Residues: CASSFPGTGELFF.

The V gene is TRBV28, the J gene TRBJ2-1, with TRBD1 matching 9 bases. CDR1 and CDR2 (germline): MDHEN, SYDVKM. The CDR3 contains 15 residues. With 5 bases clipped from V and 8 bases from J, the junction kept 10 bases outside the gene matches. The CDR3 sequence: CASSARQGVRDEQFF. The CDR3 region has the DNA TGTGCCAGCAGTGCCCGACAGGGGGTGAGGGATGAGCAGTTCTTC.

V gene TRBV5-1 combines with J gene TRBJ2-3; TRBD2 matches at 7 bases. Germline CDR1 reads SGHRS; CDR2 reads YFSETQ. V lost 3 bases, J lost 3 bases, and 10 bases stayed unmatched. The CDR3 totals 16 residues. The CDR3 region is CASSSHLAGVTDTQYF. For the CDR3, the DNA is TGCGCCAGCAGCTCCCATCTGGCGGGAGTAACAGATACGCAGTATTTT.